The 18 T cell receptor beta chains below come from one sample, sequenced in a study of cytomegalovirus exposure and HLA in healthy donors. Primers: 60 Vbeta forward and 13 Jbeta reverse. Data came from immunoSEQ multiplex PCR; TCRdb stores just in-frame clones and leaves some out. Of 200,000 to 250,000 clones listed, approximately 80% are singletons. Material for sequencing was PBMCs. Receptors were obtained from a girl aged 5 to 17 in good health and CMV-seronegative.

The chain employs TRBV27 and TRBJ1-2; maybe TRBD1 (6 bases). From germline, CDR1 is MNHEY and CDR2 SMNVEV (reference sequence). This CDR3 has 17 residues. V lost 6 bases to trimming and J lost 6 bases, with 26 bases between them. The DNA of the CDR3 is TGTGCCAGCAGCCTAACGAGGTGGCAGGGGAAAAGGAATGGCTACACCTTC. Translated: CASSLTRWQGKRNGYTF.

This clone was seen more than once but under ten times. The chain joins TRBV10-2 to TRBJ1-5; D may be TRBD1 (6 bases). The CDR3 runs to 15 residues. The V and J ends lost 6 bases and 7 bases respectively, with 19 bases between them. Germline CDR1 and CDR2: WSHSY and SAAADI. CDR3 sequence reads: CASSGKQGLEQPQHF. The DNA of the CDR3 is TGCGCCAGCAGCGGTAAACAGGGATTAGAGCAGCCCCAGCATTTT.

The rearrangement links TRBV2 to TRBJ1-5; tentatively, D is TRBD1 (6 bases). The length of the CDR3 is 16 residues. Germline V gene sequence: CDR1 SNHLY, CDR2 FYNNEI. V lost 8 bases to trimming and J lost 3 bases, with 20 bases between them. The CDR3 region has the DNA TGTGCCAGCGCCCTGCTGAGGACAGTCACCAATCAGCCCCAGCATTTT. Amino acid sequence: CASALLRTVTNQPQHF.

V gene TRBV4-3 combines with J gene TRBJ1-6; D call uncertain. The germline CDR1 and CDR2 sequences are LGHNA and YSLEER. Trimming removed 4 bases at V and 8 bases at J, with 9 bases between. The CDR3 covers 13 residues. CDR3 sequence (DNA): TGCGCCAGCAGCCCCGGTGTCTATTCACCCCTCCACTTT. Translated: CASSPGVYSPLHF.

This sequence joins TRBV9 and TRBJ1-1; the D gene is possibly TRBD1 (6 bases). The length of the CDR3 is 13 residues. Per germline, CDR1 SGDLS and CDR2 YYNGEE. With 3 bases removed from V and 8 bases from J, the gap between germline ends came to 14 bases. This CDR3 reads CASSGEPGTEAFF. The CDR3, as DNA: TGTGCCAGCAGCGGAGAGCCAGGGACAGAAGCTTTCTTT.

The chain carries TRBV18 and TRBJ1-2; 9 nucleotides line up with TRBD1. The CDR3 has 16 amino acids. With 0 bases clipped from V and 4 bases from J, the junction kept 6 bases outside the gene matches. Germline CDR1 reads KGHSH; CDR2 reads LQKENI. The DNA of the CDR3 is TGTGCCAGCTCACCACCTAACAGGGGGCAGGGCTATGGCTACACCTTC. Its translation: CASSPPNRGQGYGYTF.

This chain uses TRBV12-5 with TRBJ2-3; D call uncertain. The germline V gene has CDR1 LGHNT and CDR2 FRNRAP. Trimming pared 1 base from V and 2 bases from J, leaving 7 bases between. The CDR3 covers 14 residues. CDR3 sequence reads: CASGLGAYTDTQYF. CDR3 DNA: TGTGCTAGTGGTTTGGGAGCCTACACAGATACGCAGTATTTT.

This clone was seen at least ten times. The V gene is TRBV6-5, the J gene TRBJ1-5; TRBD1 agrees at 7 bases. J was trimmed by 1 base and V by 6 bases; bases with no gene match: 6. The germline V gene encodes CDR1 MNHEY and CDR2 SVGAGI. This CDR3 is built from 15 residues. The chain's CDR3 is CASSFRGESNQPQHF. CDR3 DNA sequence: TGTGCCAGCAGCTTCAGGGGGGAAAGCAATCAGCCCCAGCATTTT.

The genes are TRBV4-1 and TRBJ2-1, with 9 bases matching TRBD2. The CDR3 spans 16 residues. Germline V gene lookup returns CDR1 MGHRA and CDR2 YSYEKL. J gave up 4 bases and V 1 base, and 5 bases lay outside the gene matches. Written as DNA, the CDR3 is TGCGCCAGCAGCCAAGCGACTAGCGGAGATTACAATGAGCAGTTCTTC. Translated: CASSQATSGDYNEQFF.

The J gene is TRBJ2-1, the V gene TRBV5-1, with a possible D match to TRBD2 (6 bases). Germline CDR1 and CDR2: SGHRS and YFSETQ. The CDR3 loop spans 14 amino acids. Deletions cut 2 bases from V and 4 bases from J, with 10 bases between. The CDR3 sequence: CASSLTSSYNEQFF. The CDR3 DNA is TGCGCCAGCAGCTTAACTAGCTCATACAATGAGCAGTTCTTC.

This chain connects TRBV19 to TRBJ1-5, with 9 bases aligning to TRBD1. The CDR3 runs to 15 residues. Germline CDR1 reads LNHDA; CDR2 reads SQIVND (reference sequence). V shed 1 base and J 7 bases; nucleotides not matched to a gene: 5. The CDR3 here is CASSIGGTGRQPQHF. DNA of the CDR3: TGTGCCAGTAGTATAGGAGGGACAGGGCGGCAGCCCCAGCATTTT.

The rearrangement uses TRBV5-1 and TRBJ1-4, with 8 bases fitting TRBD1. CDR1 and CDR2 (germline): SGHRS, YFSETQ. CDR3 length equals 15 residues. V shed 5 bases and J 7 bases; nucleotides not matched to a gene: 10. The CDR3 DNA is TGCGCCAGCAGGCGGGACAGGAGCTTAGGTGAAAAACTGTTTTTT. It codes for CASRRDRSLGEKLFF.

V is TRBV9 and J is TRBJ1-5; 7 positions agree with TRBD1. Germline lookup yields CDR1 SGDLS and CDR2 YYNGEE. The CDR3 has 15 amino acids. V shed 1 base, J shed 6 bases, and the junction held 7 bases outside the gene matches. The CDR3 DNA reads TGTGCCAGCAGCGTATCTGGAGGGGGCGGTCAGCCCCAGCATTTT. Translating it yields CASSVSGGGGQPQHF.

The gene calls are TRBV18 and TRBJ2-2, with D perhaps matching TRBD1 (6 bases). CDR3 length: 14 residues. V gave up 8 bases and J gave up 3 bases, with 13 bases separating them. Germline V CDR1 and CDR2: KGHSH, LQKENI. The DNA of the CDR3 is TGTGCCAGCACTCAAACAGGGTACACCGGGGAGCTGTTTTTT. It translates to CASTQTGYTGELFF.

Comment on this clone: Germline and junction disagree at one end, which may indicate a read error. This chain connects TRBV9 to TRBJ2-2, with a weak D call TRBD1 (6 bases). CDR3 length equals 16 residues. Germline CDR1 SGDLS, CDR2 YYNGEE. The CDR3 is CASSPGQTKNTEELFF. The CDR3 DNA follows: TGTGCCAGCAGCCCAGGACAGACCAAAAACACCGAGGAGCTGTTTTTT.

This chain joins TRBV30 and TRBJ1-1; D is possibly TRBD1 (6 bases). This CDR3 comprises 14 residues. Germline V CDR1 and CDR2: GTSNPN, SVGIG (reference sequence). V lost 2 bases to trimming and J lost 6 bases, with 16 bases between them. CDR3 nucleotide sequence: TGTGCCTGGAGTCCCCCAGAGGGGGTCCCTGAAGCTTTCTTT. Protein product: CAWSPPEGVPEAFF. Variable domain in full (rest from reference TRBV30 and TRBJ1-1): SQTIHQWPATLVQPVGSPLSLECTVEGTSNPNLYWYRQAAGRGLQLLFYSVGIGQISSEVPQNLSASRPQDRQFILSSKKLLLSDSGFYLCAWSPPEGVPEAFFGQGTRLTVV.

This clone was recorded only once. The chain employs TRBV19 and TRBJ2-5; 9 nucleotides align to TRBD2. The J call may be wrong; the DNA end is better matched by TRBJ2-7. The germline V gene has CDR1 LNHDA and CDR2 SQIVND (reference sequence). The CDR3 is made up of 15 amino acids. The CDR3 loop is CASSTFLAGPDEQYF. As DNA, the CDR3 is TGTGCCAGTAGTACATTTCTAGCGGGGCCTGACGAGCAGTACTTC.

This chain joins TRBV9 and TRBJ2-7; D call uncertain. Between the trimmed V and J ends, which lost 4 bases and 2 bases, there was a span of 16 bases. The CDR3 spans 15 residues. In germline, CDR1 is SGDLS, CDR2 YYNGEE. The CDR3 loop reads CASSSRPGLPYEQYF. As DNA, the CDR3 is TGTGCCAGCAGCTCCCGTCCAGGATTGCCCTACGAGCAGTACTTC.